What follows are 30 T cell receptor beta chains derived from one specimen sequenced in a study of blood T cells in healthy people across ages. It was with a sample-barcoded 5' primer and a J-beta primer mix that a second PCR of roughly 7 to 12 cycles was run. TCRdb reprocessed the 5' RACE reads via MiXCR and lists one record per CDR3 protein. This table has 450,000 to 650,000 distinct CDR3 sequences, about 24% appearing once. The same specimen was also included in a second study, on T cells of mothers and their children.

The sequenced material came from blood. The receptors were sampled from a boy aged 5-17 years in good health.

This clonotype was detected many times. The J gene is TRBJ2-7, the V gene TRBV7-2; D might be TRBD1 (5 bases). V shed 3 bases and J shed 2 bases, with 14 bases lying between them. The CDR3 spans 15 residues. Germline CDR1 reads SGHTA; CDR2 reads FQGNSA. The CDR3 loop is CASSFGHEATYEQYF. The CDR3 coding sequence is TGTGCCAGCAGCTTCGGACATGAGGCGACCTACGAGCAGTACTTC.

The V and J genes are TRBV7-2 and TRBJ2-3, with D perhaps matching TRBD1 (5 bases). The DNA end is more similar to TRBJ1-5, so the J call may be wrong. Looked up from germline, CDR1 is SGHTA and CDR2 is FQGNSA. The CDR3 has 17 amino acids. Here the CDR3 reads CASSLLAGTSATDTQHF. The CDR3, as DNA: TGTGCCAGCAGCTTACTGGCAGGGACTAGCGCGACAGATACGCAGCATTTT.

The genes are TRBV7-8 and TRBJ1-4; D possibly corresponds to TRBD1 (5 bases). Germline CDR1 reads SGHVS; CDR2 reads FQNEAQ. Trimming removed 5 bases at V and 0 bases at J, with 13 bases between. The length of the CDR3 is 16 residues. CDR3 in DNA: TGTGCCAGCAGCGCAAGGGACCGAGCAACTAATGAAAAACTGTTTTTT. It yields the protein CASSARDRATNEKLFF.

This chain connects TRBV3-1 to TRBJ2-4; D gene ambiguous. The CDR3 spans 16 residues. CDR1 and CDR2 (germline): LGHDT, YNNKEL (reference sequence). With 1 base removed from V and 0 bases from J, the gap between germline ends came to 10 bases. CDR3: CASSQGRALAKNIQYF. The DNA for the CDR3 is TGTGCCAGCAGCCAAGGAAGGGCCCTAGCCAAAAACATTCAGTACTTC.

This clonotype was seen only a few times. The chain employs TRBV28 and TRBJ1-2, with D perhaps matching TRBD1 (6 bases). This CDR3 has 15 residues. V gave up 2 bases and J gave up 4 bases, with 14 bases separating them. CDR1 and CDR2 from the germline V gene are MDHEN and SYDVKM. The CDR3 coding sequence is TGTGCCAGCAGTTTAACCCCGACAGGATTCTATGGCTACACCTTC. Protein product: CASSLTPTGFYGYTF.

The V and J genes are TRBV4-1 and TRBJ2-1, with D possibly being TRBD1 (5 bases). Germline V gene lookup returns CDR1 MGHRA and CDR2 YSYEKL. This CDR3 contains 18 residues. Trimming left V 4 bases short and J 5 bases short, with 24 bases between. In DNA form, the CDR3 reads TGCGCCAGCAGCCCCACGAAATCGCAGGGTGTAAAGCACAATGAGCAGTTCTTC. It yields the protein CASSPTKSQGVKHNEQFF.

This clonotype was seen a few times. The V and J genes are TRBV28 and TRBJ2-5; TRBD2 agrees at 8 bases. Germline V gives CDR1 MDHEN, CDR2 SYDVKM. V shed 6 bases, J shed 5 bases, and the junction held 11 bases outside the gene matches. This CDR3 is 15 amino acids long. For the CDR3, the DNA is TGTGCCAGCAGGGGTAGCGGGGATGAGTGGGAGACCCAGTACTTC. Translating it yields CASRGSGDEWETQYF.

The chain uses TRBV29-1 and TRBJ2-5; 10 nucleotides agree with TRBD2. The CDR3 covers 12 residues. Germline V gene data show CDR1 as SQVTM and CDR2 as ANQGSEA. J was trimmed by 6 bases and V by 4 bases; bases with no gene match: 2. The CDR3 here is CSVVAGGQTQYF. CDR3 nucleotides: TGCAGCGTTGTAGCGGGAGGTCAGACCCAGTACTTC.

This chain links TRBV11-2 with TRBJ2-2; D is unclear. The germline V gene has CDR1 SGHAT and CDR2 FQNNGV. The CDR3 loop spans 16 amino acids. The V gene lost 5 bases and the J gene lost 3 bases, with 16 bases spanning the gap. CDR3 sequence reads: CASSPPDEVDTGELFF. The CDR3 DNA follows: TGTGCCAGCAGCCCCCCCGACGAGGTGGACACCGGGGAGCTGTTTTTT.

This clonotype was seen a few times. The rearrangement joins TRBV5-5 to TRBJ2-5; TRBD1 matches 9 bases. V was clipped by 1 base and J by 2 bases; unmatched bases: 6. The CDR3 loop spans 16 amino acids. Germline CDR1 SGHKS, CDR2 YYEKEE (reference sequence). The CDR3 loop reads CASSLRPGQGQETQYF. DNA for the CDR3: TGTGCCAGCAGCTTGAGACCGGGACAGGGACAAGAGACCCAGTACTTC.

This clonotype was seen at least ten times. The rearrangement links TRBV14 to TRBJ1-6, with D unresolved. This CDR3 contains 16 residues. V lost 4 bases to trimming and J lost 7 bases, with 17 bases between them. Germline V lookup: CDR1 SGHDN, CDR2 FVKESK. CDR3 bases: TGTGCCAGCAGCCGTGTGGAGGGAAGCCAAAATTCACCCCTCCACTTT. Translated: CASSRVEGSQNSPLHF.

The sample holds a few counts of this clonotype. V is TRBV9 and J is TRBJ2-3, with 8 bases that match TRBD2. The CDR3 sequence is 16 residues long. J was trimmed by 3 bases and V by 3 bases; bases with no gene match: 9. In germline, CDR1 is SGDLS, CDR2 YYNGEE. The CDR3: CASSGGAGDLTDTQYF. DNA of the CDR3: TGTGCCAGCAGCGGAGGAGCGGGGGACCTTACAGATACGCAGTATTTT.

This clonotype was counted between two and nine times. The chain joins TRBV7-3 to TRBJ2-7, with 12 bases that match TRBD2. This CDR3 has 14 residues. The V segment lost 5 bases and the J segment 2 bases; nucleotides outside the gene matches: 1. Germline CDR1 reads SGHTA; CDR2 reads FQGTGA. Here the CDR3 DNA reads TGTGCCAGCAGCCCTAGCGGGAGGGCCTACGAGCAGTACTTC. Its protein is CASSPSGRAYEQYF.

V and J are TRBV28 and TRBJ2-3; 8 bases match TRBD1. The CDR3 length is 14 residues. Germline-derived CDR1 and CDR2 are MDHEN and SYDVKM. DNA of the CDR3: TGTGCTGTGAGTTTGACAGGGGTGACAGATACGCAGTATTTT. Translating it yields CAVSLTGVTDTQYF.

This clonotype was counted between two and nine times. The chain joins TRBV28 to TRBJ2-7; unclear D gene. Germline V CDR1 and CDR2: MDHEN, SYDVKM. V was trimmed by 2 bases and J by 2 bases, leaving 16 bases between them. The CDR3 is 16 residues long. In nucleotides, the CDR3 is TGTGCCAGCAGTTTAACGTCTTTTCCGGTACCCTACGAGCAGTACTTC. As protein: CASSLTSFPVPYEQYF.

The rearrangement joins TRBV4-3 to TRBJ1-2; D unclear. The V end lost 0 bases, the J end lost 8 bases, and 16 bases lay between the germline ends. Germline values: CDR1 LGHNA, CDR2 YSLEER. The CDR3 extends over 15 amino acids. The CDR3, as DNA: TGCGCCAGCAGCCAAGATCGGAGCATCTCTTGGGGCTACACCTTC. Residues: CASSQDRSISWGYTF.

This clonotype came up a few times. The rearrangement joins TRBV6-1 to TRBJ1-2; D might be TRBD1 (5 bases). V shed 5 bases and J shed 4 bases, with 14 bases lying between them. Germline V gene sequence: CDR1 MNHNS, CDR2 SASEGT. This CDR3 is built from 14 residues. CDR3 protein: CASSIDSGGYGYTF. CDR3 bases: TGTGCCAGCAGTATAGACAGTGGGGGCTATGGCTACACCTTC.

This clonotype was seen a handful of times. Germline is not matched at one junction end, which may reflect a read error. The chain employs TRBV20-1 and TRBJ1-5; a weak D match, TRBD1 (5 bases). In germline, CDR1 is DFQATT, CDR2 SNEGSKA (reference sequence). This CDR3 is built from 15 residues. The DNA of the CDR3 is TGCAGCGCTAGCGAAGGAAAGGGGAGCAATCAGCCCCAGCATTTT. It yields the protein CSASEGKGSNQPQHF.

The chain employs TRBV30 and TRBJ2-7, with TRBD1 matching 7 bases. Per germline, CDR1 GTSNPN and CDR2 SVGIG (reference sequence). Germline trimming cut 6 bases from V and 6 bases from J; bases unmatched to any gene: 8. The CDR3 loop spans 12 amino acids. The CDR3 sequence is CACSRTGPEQYF. DNA for the CDR3: TGTGCCTGTAGCAGGACAGGTCCCGAGCAGTACTTC.

This clonotype showed up many times. V usage is TRBV10-3 and J usage is TRBJ2-5; D uncertain. Trimming left V 1 base short and J 4 bases short, with 7 bases between. This CDR3 has 13 residues. Germline CDR1 is ENHRY and CDR2 is SYGVKD. CDR3: CAISEYLGETQYF. In nucleotides, the CDR3 is TGTGCCATCAGTGAGTACCTTGGAGAGACCCAGTACTTC.

The CDR3 here is CAGRDRGNQPQHF. DNA of the CDR3: TGTGCGGGCCGGGACAGGGGCAATCAGCCCCAGCATTTT. The V call is TRBV12-3 or TRBV12-4, the J call TRBJ1-5, with 9 bases matching TRBD1. This CDR3 is built from 13 residues.

This clonotype was detected only a few times. The V and J genes are TRBV7-2 and TRBJ2-5, with 8 bases matching TRBD2. This CDR3 spans 16 amino acids. Germline V gives CDR1 SGHTA, CDR2 FQGNSA. V trimming: 0 bases; J trimming: 3 bases; junction bases outside the gene matches: 6. The CDR3 DNA follows: TGTGCCAGCAGCTTAGCGATTGGAGCGGGAGAAGAGACCCAGTACTTC. This codes for CASSLAIGAGEETQYF.

The V and J genes are TRBV29-1 and TRBJ2-7; 8 nucleotides align to TRBD1. The CDR3 is 14 residues long. Germline V gene sequence: CDR1 SQVTM, CDR2 ANQGSEA. V gave up 7 bases and J gave up 4 bases; unmatched junction bases: 12. The CDR3 bases are TGCAGCGCACGGACAGGGTATTTGGGTTACGAGCAGTACTTC. Protein sequence: CSARTGYLGYEQYF.

This clonotype was recorded a few times. CDR3: CASSLSLATDTQYF. Written as DNA, the CDR3 is TGTGCCAGCAGCTTGAGTCTAGCAACAGATACGCAGTATTTT. The chain links TRBV5-6 to TRBJ2-3; TRBD2 is a possible D gene (5 bases). The CDR3 consists of 14 residues. Deletions cut 1 base from V and 3 bases from J, with 9 bases between. The germline gives CDR1 SGHDT, CDR2 YYEEEE.

This clonotype showed up just a few times. The V call is TRBV25-1, the J call TRBJ2-7, with 11 bases lining up with TRBD1. With V trimmed by 4 bases and J by 2 bases, 4 bases remained unmatched. The CDR3 is 15 amino acids. CDR1 is MGHDK, CDR2 SYGVNS, per germline. CDR3 DNA: TGTGCCAGCAGTGTTACGGGACAGGGGGCCTACGAGCAGTACTTC. It encodes CASSVTGQGAYEQYF.

In its sample, this clonotype was seen a few times. This chain links TRBV28 with TRBJ1-4; 8 positions match TRBD1. With 2 bases clipped from V and 5 bases from J, the junction kept 4 bases outside the gene matches. Germline CDR1 reads MDHEN; CDR2 reads SYDVKM. The length of the CDR3 is 15 residues. The CDR3 DNA sequence: TGTGCCAGCAGTTTAACCGGGACAGGCAATGAAAAACTGTTTTTT. It yields the protein CASSLTGTGNEKLFF.

This clonotype was detected only a few times. The chain's CDR3 is CSVPVRGPYDEQYF. The CDR3 DNA reads as TGCAGTGTCCCCGTTCGGGGGCCATATGACGAGCAGTACTTC. The genes are TRBV20-1 and TRBJ2-7; D is tentatively TRBD1 or TRBD2 (6 bases each). V lost 7 bases, J lost 5 bases, and 21 bases lay in between. This CDR3 has 14 amino acids. The germline CDR1 and CDR2 sequences are DFQATT and SNEGSKA (reference sequence).

The chain couples TRBV6-2 or TRBV6-3 to TRBJ1-2; D not resolved. There are 12 residues in the CDR3. CDR1 is MNHEY and CDR2 is SVGEGT in the germline V gene. V lost 5 bases, J lost 3 bases, and 7 bases lay in between. This CDR3 reads CASSPNYYGYTF. The CDR3, as DNA: TGTGCCAGCAGTCCTAATTACTATGGCTACACCTTC.

This clonotype was seen more than once but under ten times. The CDR3 DNA reads TGTGCCAGCAGCGAAAGGACGGGATCCTACAATGAGCAGTTCTTC. This translates into CASSERTGSYNEQFF. The J gene is TRBJ2-1, the V gene TRBV12-3 or TRBV12-4; D is perhaps TRBD2 (5 bases). This CDR3 has 15 residues. Trimming left V 6 bases short and J 1 base short, with 13 bases between.

A few counts support this clonotype. The V call is TRBV20-1, the J call TRBJ2-3; TRBD1 matches 11 bases. The junction had 5 bases not matched to a gene; V was cut back by 1 base and J by 2 bases. The germline V gene has CDR1 DFQATT and CDR2 SNEGSKA (reference sequence). The CDR3 loop spans 16 amino acids. The CDR3, as DNA: TGCAGTGCTAGAGTGAAGGACAGGGGGCCCACAGATACGCAGTATTTT. It is translated as CSARVKDRGPTDTQYF.